The clone carrying this T cell receptor (beta chain) was seen at least ten times. As yet, its antigen is unknown. This entry belongs to a study of T-cell reconstitution after alpha-beta-depleted transplantation in children. Unique molecular identifiers were used to barcode this TCRbeta library. In TCRdb, the PCR reads were re-called with MiXCR into one record per CDR3 protein. The sample carries about 17,000 distinct CDR3 sequences, 9.5% to 15% recorded once. The CDR3 runs to 14 residues. Germline trimming cut 7 bases from V and 3 bases from J; bases unmatched to any gene: 8. The V gene's germline CDR1 is MNHEY and CDR2 SVGAGI. General study points: The study traced high day-60 TCRbeta diversity in some patients to surviving recipient T cells and thymic progenitors. In patients about two months after transplant, alpha-beta T cells reportedly arose from several hundred expanded graft clones. When one year had passed after transplant, most T-cell counts and diversity came from newly produced T cells.

Sequencing was performed on PBMCs, mostly from graft donor cells, taken 180 days after TCRalphabeta/CD19-depleted stem cell transplant. This chain joins TRBV6-5 and TRBJ2-7, with 8 bases matching TRBD1. The TCR sequence derives from a boy younger than two who had a stem cell transplant for Wiskott-Aldrich syndrome, so the T cells may come from the graft donor. The CDR3 region has the DNA TGTGCCAGCAATCGGCAGGGGGCGATCTACGAGCAGTACTTC. This encodes CASNRQGAIYEQYF.